These 7 T cell receptor beta chains share one sample of origin, sequenced in a study of cytomegalovirus exposure and HLA in healthy donors. PCR amplification relied on 60 Vbeta primers (plus 13 Jbeta primers). The protocol was immunoSEQ multiplex PCR, while the TCRdb copy is restricted to in-frame clones and leaves out a portion. This table has 90,000 to 120,000 clones, approximately 76% appearing once. Sequencing input: PBMCs. The receptors here all came from a man between 18 and 29 years old in good health and CMV-seronegative.

J is TRBJ1-1 and V is TRBV15, with D uncertain. This CDR3 comprises 12 residues. V lost 5 bases and J 4 bases, leaving 8 bases between the germline ends. CDR1 and CDR2 (germline): LNHNV, YYDKDF (reference sequence). As DNA, the CDR3 is TGTGCCACCAGCGAGGGTGGCACTGAAGCTTTCTTT. This sequence encodes CATSEGGTEAFF.

V usage is TRBV28 and J usage is TRBJ1-1, with D uncertain. In germline, CDR1 is MDHEN, CDR2 SYDVKM. Trimming removed 6 bases at V and 1 base at J, with 9 bases between. CDR3 length: 13 residues. CDR3 sequence: CASSYGGNTEAFF. The CDR3 region has the DNA TGTGCCAGCAGCTACGGCGGGAACACTGAAGCTTTCTTT.

The genes are TRBV19 and TRBJ2-6; 7 positions agree with TRBD1. This CDR3 comprises 16 residues. Germline loops: CDR1 LNHDA, CDR2 SQIVND (reference sequence). J was trimmed by 0 bases and V by 5 bases; bases with no gene match: 4. The CDR3 is CASSSRTGSGANVLTF. The CDR3, as DNA: TGTGCCAGTAGTTCCCGGACAGGCTCTGGGGCCAACGTCCTGACTTTC.

V is TRBV7-9 and J is TRBJ1-3; 7 positions match TRBD1. J lost 1 base, V lost 5 bases, and 5 bases had no gene match. CDR1 and CDR2 (germline): SEHNR, FQNEAQ (reference sequence). The CDR3 covers 15 residues. CDR3 nucleotides: TGTGCCAGCAGCCCGGGGACAGCATCTGGAAACACCATATATTTT. It yields the protein CASSPGTASGNTIYF.

This sequence joins TRBV18 and TRBJ1-1; D ambiguous. Trimming removed 4 bases from V and 1 base from J, with 10 bases in between. The CDR3 runs to 14 residues. Germline V gives CDR1 KGHSH, CDR2 LQKENI. CDR3 residues: CASSRERANTEAFF. DNA of the CDR3: TGTGCCAGCTCACGAGAGAGGGCGAACACTGAAGCTTTCTTT.

This clone occurred a few times. This chain uses TRBV6-1 with TRBJ1-1; TRBD1 matches at 9 bases. Germline-derived CDR1 and CDR2 are MNHNS and SASEGT. The CDR3 runs 14 residues. V lost 6 bases to trimming and J lost 4 bases; unmatched junction nucleotides: 6. CDR3 protein: CASRDRGAATEAFF. As DNA, the CDR3 is TGTGCCAGCAGAGACAGGGGGGCGGCCACTGAAGCTTTCTTT.

The chain joins TRBV7-3 to TRBJ2-3, with D hard to call. Trimming removed 3 bases from V and 2 bases from J, with 12 bases in between. CDR1 is SGHTA and CDR2 is FQGTGA in the germline V gene. This CDR3 spans 15 amino acids. The CDR3 is CASSLSTVTTDTQYF. Written as DNA, the CDR3 is TGTGCCAGCAGCTTGAGTACTGTTACCACAGATACGCAGTATTTT. The full variable domain, with the rest looked up from reference TRBV7-3 and TRBJ2-3, is GAGVSQTPSNKVTEKGKYVELRCDPISGHTALYWYRQSLGQGPEFLIYFQGTGAADDSGLPNDRFFAVRPEGSVSTLKIQRTERGDSAVYLCASSLSTVTTDTQYFGPGTRLTVL.